These T cell receptor beta chains were read from a single sample in a study of cytomegalovirus exposure and HLA in healthy donors. This table comes from immunoSEQ multiplex PCR, and its TCRdb copy is limited to in-frame clones, with some not included. The repertoire holds under 200,000 clones, roughly 74% seen once, with about 7.7% in the top ten. Material for sequencing was PBMCs. These TCRs come from a woman between 40 and 50 years old in good health and CMV-seropositive. Each CDR3 is given with its conserved first and last residue.

V gene: TRBV5-1; CDR3 protein: CASSPGQISNQPQHF
V gene: TRBV4-3; CDR3 protein: CASSQGTSGSSTDTQYF
V gene: TRBV19; CDR3 protein: CASRDSRTNQPQHF
V gene: TRBV29-1; CDR3 protein: CSVSSNHNEQFF
V gene: TRBV2; CDR3 protein: CASRREGHSNQPQHF
V gene: TRBV7-3; CDR3 protein: CASSQTGGANEKLFF
V gene: TRBV2; CDR3 protein: CASSEDLTRAHEAFF
V gene: TRBV19; CDR3 protein: CASSIGGFQETQYF
V gene: TRBV19; CDR3 protein: CASKQAPEAFF
V gene: TRBV7-8; CDR3 protein: CASSLGHDEAFF
V gene: TRBV2; CDR3 protein: CASRLGLAGAQNEQFF
V gene: TRBV7-3; CDR3 protein: CASSQDQRPQSNTEAFF
V gene: TRBV18; CDR3 protein: CASSRGQGPEKLFF
V gene: TRBV19; CDR3 protein: CASSTGTGTGGYTF
V gene: TRBV4-1; CDR3 protein: CASSPSPGNTIYF
V gene: TRBV14; CDR3 protein: CASSPFVDRFRGTEAFF
V gene: TRBV28; CDR3 protein: CASSSSGTGSEKLFF
V gene: TRBV30; CDR3 protein: CAWTSLVNTEAFF
V gene: TRBV7-2; CDR3 protein: CASSLDTEQYF
V gene: TRBV7-2; CDR3 protein: CASSVSGRGETQYF
V gene: TRBV28; CDR3 protein: CASSYINTEAFF
V gene: TRBV11-2; CDR3 protein: CASSLVGYNEQFF
V gene: TRBV5-5; CDR3 protein: CASSKLSGPVHQPQHF
V gene: TRBV9; CDR3 protein: CASSVRLAGGPETQYF
V gene: TRBV14; CDR3 protein: CASSHTYGGRMGDTQYF
V gene: TRBV6-1; CDR3 protein: CASVIAGGRGEQYF
V gene: TRBV5-1; CDR3 protein: CASSLGGRGNEQYF
V gene: TRBV25-1; CDR3 protein: CASSPREGSYEQYF
V gene: TRBV9; CDR3 protein: CASSVASGRAPEGGELFF
V gene: TRBV6-6; CDR3 protein: CASRDTSGRTLYEQYF
V gene: TRBV14; CDR3 protein: CASSLGQGKGNTIYF
V gene: TRBV5-4; CDR3 protein: CASSLEGTRSYEQYF
V gene: TRBV10-1; CDR3 protein: CASSLAGGPQDHEQYF
V gene: TRBV28; CDR3 protein: CASRHTLDSQETQYF
V gene: TRBV11-2; CDR3 protein: CASTSLRGLGYEQYF
V gene: TRBV6-6; CDR3 protein: CASSAELIAGANVLTF
V gene: TRBV9; CDR3 protein: CASSATQGSGNTIYF
V gene: TRBV6-1; CDR3 protein: CASSRDRSGANVLTF
V gene: TRBV11-1; CDR3 protein: CASSSGQGNYGYTF
V gene: TRBV5-1; CDR3 protein: CASSLGDRVGRNTEAFF
V gene: TRBV19; CDR3 protein: CASSNRQGWDYTF
V gene: TRBV5-5; CDR3 protein: CASSLGDMSLRSDYEQYF
V gene: TRBV18; CDR3 protein: CASSPGMASGRGIGEQYF
V gene: TRBV7-8; CDR3 protein: CASSPHTSGSYNEQFF
V gene: TRBV2; CDR3 protein: CASSGNRAGGYGYTF
V gene: TRBV4-3; CDR3 protein: CASSQGTGRMNTEAFF
V gene: TRBV5-8; CDR3 protein: CASSWDTQETQYF
V gene: TRBV10-3; CDR3 protein: CAISESITRAGETQYF
V gene: TRBV19; CDR3 protein: CASTMTVGGNTEAFF
V gene: TRBV7-6; CDR3 protein: CASRPDGAALAEAFF
V gene: TRBV12-5; CDR3 protein: CASGLRTLGSNSPLHF
V gene: TRBV27; CDR3 protein: CASSLGGNPYNEQFF